A selection of T cell receptor beta chains follows, all from one sample in a study of siplizumab effects on memory and regulatory T cells. Assay: immunoSEQ multiplex PCR; the TCRdb copy retains only in-frame clones and omits some. The sample lists 90,000 to 120,000 clones, around 94% occurring once. Sample: Tregs sorted from blood. These receptors were obtained from a human donor in good health. Each CDR3 is given with its conserved first and last residue.

V gene	J gene	CDR3 length	CDR3 protein
TRBV6-5	TRBJ1-5	13	CASSRFPNQPQHF
TRBV19	TRBJ1-2	14	CASSIDTNAYGYTF
TRBV11-2	TRBJ2-7	15	CASSLELLISYEQYF
TRBV7-9	TRBJ2-3	16	CASSLVASGYTDTQYF
TRBV7-9	TRBJ2-2	16	CASSPPRAYGSGELFF
TRBV10-2	TRBJ1-5	15	CASSEAGPSNQPQHF
TRBV5-6	TRBJ2-1	18	CASSLSSSGRAKWNEQFF
TRBV27	TRBJ2-7	11	CASSRGYEQYF
TRBV7-9	TRBJ2-7	19	CASSLVGLTTGTRGYEQYF
TRBV5-6	TRBJ1-2	15	CASSDTGTANYGYTF
TRBV5-6	TRBJ2-6	19	CASSLETGGLYSGANVLTF
TRBV7-8	TRBJ2-4	18	CASSPTRGGESAKNIQYF
TRBV5-1	TRBJ2-5	14	CASSLGLGAETQYF
TRBV29-1	TRBJ1-4	13	CSVRTGFGEKLFF
TRBV7-3	TRBJ2-2	14	CASSLGDVVGELFF
TRBV5-1	TRBJ2-3	14	CASSPGTVVNTQYF
TRBV19	TRBJ2-3	15	CASSMGVLGVDTQYF
TRBV19	TRBJ1-4	17	CASSTRLPLSTYEKLFF
TRBV20-1	TRBJ1-1	10	CSGGNTEAFF
TRBV29-1	TRBJ1-1	14	CSVRNRHSPTEAFF
TRBV5-4	TRBJ2-5	13	CASSLGVRETQYF
TRBV6-6	TRBJ1-1	16	CASSYVGGRVNTEAFF
TRBV19	TRBJ2-1	14	CASSMTGLGTEQFF
TRBV10-3	TRBJ2-3	15	CAISPGLVLGDTQYF
TRBV7-3	TRBJ2-1	16	CASSPHGGGSLGEQFF